This T cell receptor (beta chain) emerged from a study of monozygotic twins with inflammatory bowel disease (dated by TCRdb to between 2019 and 2020). For the wider study: The complete study included 30 or so monozygotic twin pairs: 19 IBD-discordant Danish pairs and nine German pairs, of which four were IBD-concordant and five were IBD-discordant. The search for disease-associated traits relied mainly on comparing, within discordant pairs, IBD patients with their genetically identical healthy co-twins. Each individual had, on average, about 151 000 unique TCRalpha sequences and 181 000 unique TCRbeta sequences available for analysis. Study-wide findings and limitations: No single strong signal or clonotype linked to IBD turned up in the results, so the idea that one exists was not supported. Because patients were on differing immunosuppressive treatments, the repertoires may have picked up extra background noise and inter-individual variability. Measured by the inverse Simpson index, TCRbeta repertoire diversity was lower in IBD patients than in their healthy co-twins. Compared with healthy twins, IBD patients shared fewer clonotypes with other individuals, and the difference was most pronounced in patients with signs of disease activity. Concordant and discordant twins showed no difference in repertoire similarity, possibly because of limited statistical power. Different T cell subtypes could not be distinguished in the analysis.

The library was made by 5' RACE. Each TCR library was prepared from roughly 3,800 ng of total RNA. cDNA was synthesized with SMARTScribe reverse transcriptase in eight separate reactions per sample. During cDNA synthesis, template switching introduced unique molecular identifiers that contained a 6-nucleotide sample barcode. TCRalpha and TCRbeta cDNA was amplified in two nested PCRs of about 17 and 10 cycles, and bead purification was carried out after each PCR. Before amplification, the cDNA was treated with uracil DNA-glycosylase and purified using the QIAquick PCR purification kit. In the second PCR, Illumina TruSeq-compatible adapters and sample-specific barcodes were added. Library quality and concentration were assessed using TapeStation and Qubit, and 4.5 to 5.5 ng of each library was pooled. Sequencing of pooled libraries was carried out on an Illumina HiSeq2500 single-index Rapid Run using 2 x 100 bp reads and custom sequencing primers. Turning to the authors' computational methods: MiGEC version 1.2.6 was used for UMI-based consensus assembly to correct PCR and sequencing errors. V(D)J alignment, clonotype assembly and CDR3 extraction were performed with MiXCR version 2.1.1. To normalise gene usage, clonotype sharing and MAIT/NKT TCR abundance, the analysis used the top 1000, 10 000 and 20 000 clonotypes per sample. Diversity was computed as the inverse Simpson index with the vegan R package after downsampling to 27 000 UMIs. Statistical testing used paired Mann-Whitney U tests on the discordant twin pairs and applied Benjamini-Hochberg correction for multiple testing. Following TCRdb reprocessing, every CDR3 protein sequence forms one entry, and DNA is not provided. The V and J calls reflect TCRdb's pipeline rather than the authors' work. This sample's table contains around 210,000 distinct CDR3 sequences. The ten largest clonotypes hold 7.5% to 8% of the sample.

A note on this clonotype: It has no known antigen specificity.

An approximately 2.5 ml peripheral blood sample was drawn into PAXgene tubes per donor and stored at -80°C. Without T cell sorting, total RNA was isolated from whole blood using the PAXgene blood miRNA kit on an automated QIAcube. Peripheral blood from monozygotic twin pairs concordant or discordant for inflammatory bowel disease was subjected to deep TCRalpha and TCRbeta repertoire profiling with unique molecular barcoding. For every twin pair, smoking habits were documented, and each individual was categorised as a current, former or never smoker. The material sequenced was blood. The origin of this receptor is a human donor with ulcerative colitis or Crohn's disease, or a healthy co-twin of an affected twin (not recorded which).

CDR3 protein: CSAPMGGSYIDEQFF. The chain is made from TRBV29-1 and TRBJ2-1; TCRdb gives TRBD2 as the D gene, but with no DNA this cannot be confirmed. Taken from the germline V gene, the CDR1 and CDR2 loops are SQVTM and ANQGSEA. The CDR3 contains 15 residues, cysteine and phenylalanine counted. The DNA is not on file.